Listed below are T cell receptor beta chains from one sample, sequenced in a study of T-cell memory formation after mild COVID-19. TCRdb called the 5' RACE reads again in MiXCR, with one record for every CDR3 protein. Here the sample spans 75,000 to 95,000 distinct CDR3 sequences, around 16% being singletons. Sequencing was performed on PBMCs or a T cell subset sorted from them (not recorded which). The receptors derive from a man between 18 and 29 years old who had mild COVID-19 (a few samples of this study predate the infection). Cell type and time point are not known. Both conserved end residues are part of each CDR3. The D gene is left open where the match is weak. A clone size is listed for some rows: how often the clone was seen (once, few, many), or a class if it is expanded.

D: .; J: TRBJ2-7; V: TRBV27; size: few; CDR3: CASSLSESGAYEQYF; DNA: TGTGCCAGCAGTTTATCAGAAAGTGGCGCCTACGAGCAGTACTTC
D: .; J: TRBJ2-5; V: TRBV29-1; size: many; CDR3: CSVDTNQETQYF; DNA: TGCAGCGTTGATACAAACCAAGAGACCCAGTACTTC
D: .; J: TRBJ2-1; V: TRBV7-9; size: .; CDR3: CASSLLGEQFF; DNA: TGTGCCAGCAGCTTATTAGGCGAGCAGTTCTTC
D: .; J: TRBJ2-5; V: TRBV7-9; size: few; CDR3: CASSQLGRDGTQETQYF; DNA: TGTGCCAGCAGCCAGCTGGGAAGAGACGGTACCCAAGAGACCCAGTACTTC
D: .; J: TRBJ1-1; V: TRBV19; size: few; CDR3: CASRDPMTEAFF; DNA: TGTGCCAGCAGAGACCCGATGACTGAAGCTTTCTTT
D: .; J: TRBJ1-2; V: TRBV6-1; size: few; CDR3: CASSEGWEANGYTF; DNA: TGTGCCAGCAGTGAGGGTTGGGAAGCGAATGGCTACACCTTC
D: .; J: TRBJ2-6; V: TRBV4-3; size: many; CDR3: CASSQDMIALNSGANVLTF; DNA: TGCGCCAGCAGCCAAGATATGATCGCACTGAACTCTGGGGCCAACGTCCTGACTTTC
D: TRBD1; J: TRBJ1-6; V: TRBV12-3/TRBV12-4; size: .; CDR3: CASSDREYNSPLHF; DNA: TGTGCCAGCAGCGACAGGGAGTATAATTCACCCCTCCACTTT
D: .; J: TRBJ1-1; V: TRBV25-1; size: .; CDR3: CASSDLNTEAFF; DNA: TGTGCCAGCAGTGATTTGAACACTGAAGCTTTCTTT
D: .; J: TRBJ1-2; V: TRBV4-2; size: many; CDR3: CASSPGMTLGGYTF; DNA: TGTGCCAGCAGCCCCGGAATGACTTTGGGTGGCTACACCTTC
D: TRBD2; J: TRBJ2-7; V: TRBV20-1; size: .; CDR3: CSARVESSGGFYEQYF; DNA: TGCAGTGCTAGAGTAGAGTCTAGCGGGGGCTTCTACGAGCAGTACTTC
D: .; J: TRBJ2-1; V: TRBV11-2; size: .; CDR3: CASTSEGSYNEQFF; DNA: TGTGCCAGCACGTCAGAGGGCTCCTACAATGAGCAGTTCTTC
D: .; J: TRBJ2-6; V: TRBV5-1; size: few; CDR3: CASRTTGVAGANVLTF; DNA: TGCGCCAGCCGGACTACAGGCGTGGCCGGGGCCAACGTCCTGACTTTC
D: .; J: TRBJ2-7; V: TRBV6-2/TRBV6-3; size: .; CDR3: CASGHSYEQYF; DNA: TGTGCCAGCGGACACTCCTACGAGCAGTACTTC
D: .; J: TRBJ1-5; V: TRBV5-1; size: few; CDR3: CASSLGGTSNQPQHF; DNA: TGCGCCAGCAGCTTGGGGGGGACCAGTAATCAGCCCCAGCATTTT
D: .; J: TRBJ1-1; V: TRBV7-2; size: .; CDR3: CASSFWGNTEAFF; DNA: TGTGCCAGCAGCTTCTGGGGGAACACTGAAGCTTTCTTT
D: TRBD1; J: TRBJ1-2; V: TRBV20-1; size: few; CDR3: CSARGNPGQVDLPSYGYTF; DNA: TGCAGTGCTAGGGGGAATCCCGGACAGGTGGACTTGCCGTCCTATGGCTACACCTTC
D: .; J: TRBJ1-4; V: TRBV4-2; size: .; CDR3: CASSHPGPRLAKLFF; DNA: TGTGCCAGCAGCCACCCGGGCCCAAGGCTCGCAAAACTGTTTTTT
D: .; J: TRBJ1-1; V: TRBV19; size: .; CDR3: CASTTIGGRPEAFF; DNA: TGTGCCAGTACTACAATTGGGGGACGGCCTGAAGCTTTCTTT
D: .; J: TRBJ2-1; V: TRBV25-1; size: many; CDR3: CASSVYREAQFF; DNA: TGTGCCAGCAGTGTCTACAGGGAGGCGCAGTTCTTC
D: TRBD1; J: TRBJ1-5; V: TRBV4-1; size: few; CDR3: CASSQDPGGYQPQHF; DNA: TGCGCCAGCAGCCAAGATCCAGGGGGGTATCAGCCCCAGCATTTT
D: .; J: TRBJ1-6; V: TRBV7-2; size: few; CDR3: CASSLNSRSYNSPLHF; DNA: TGTGCCAGCAGCTTAAACAGCCGCTCCTATAATTCACCCCTCCACTTT
D: .; J: TRBJ2-1; V: TRBV20-1; size: many; CDR3: CSARDFGDNEQFF; DNA: TGCAGTGCTAGAGACTTCGGAGACAATGAGCAGTTCTTC
D: .; J: TRBJ1-5; V: TRBV4-2; size: few; CDR3: CASSQDLRVSNQPQHF; DNA: TGTGCCAGCAGCCAAGATCTGAGGGTTAGCAATCAGCCCCAGCATTTT
D: .; J: TRBJ2-7; V: TRBV4-1; size: few; CDR3: CASSQEVGLGYEQYF; DNA: TGCGCCAGCAGCCAAGAAGTGGGGCTCGGATACGAGCAGTACTTC
D: TRBD1; J: TRBJ1-6; V: TRBV6-5; size: .; CDR3: CASSYQTGDSSPLHF; DNA: TGTGCCAGCAGTTACCAGACAGGGGATAGTTCACCCCTCCACTTT
D: TRBD2; J: TRBJ2-1; V: TRBV7-9; size: many; CDR3: CASSPNGGAPFF; DNA: TGTGCCAGCAGCCCTAACGGGGGGGCCCCGTTCTTC
D: .; J: TRBJ2-1; V: TRBV5-1; size: .; CDR3: CASSGSGYNEQFF; DNA: TGCGCCAGCAGCGGATCAGGGTACAATGAGCAGTTCTTC
D: .; J: TRBJ1-1; V: TRBV15; size: .; CDR3: CATSRDHMGAAEAFF; DNA: TGTGCCACCAGCAGAGACCACATGGGTGCGGCTGAAGCTTTCTTT
D: .; J: TRBJ1-5; V: TRBV6-6; size: .; CDR3: CASTQALVGNQPQHF; DNA: TGTGCCAGCACTCAGGCTTTGGTTGGCAATCAGCCCCAGCATTTT
D: .; J: TRBJ2-5; V: TRBV29-1; size: .; CDR3: CSVDLWGQETQYF; DNA: TGCAGCGTTGATCTCTGGGGGCAAGAGACCCAGTACTTC
D: .; J: TRBJ2-3; V: TRBV6-2/TRBV6-3; size: .; CDR3: CASSYKDSRTDTQYF; DNA: TGTGCCAGCAGTTATAAAGACTCCCGCACAGATACGCAGTATTTT